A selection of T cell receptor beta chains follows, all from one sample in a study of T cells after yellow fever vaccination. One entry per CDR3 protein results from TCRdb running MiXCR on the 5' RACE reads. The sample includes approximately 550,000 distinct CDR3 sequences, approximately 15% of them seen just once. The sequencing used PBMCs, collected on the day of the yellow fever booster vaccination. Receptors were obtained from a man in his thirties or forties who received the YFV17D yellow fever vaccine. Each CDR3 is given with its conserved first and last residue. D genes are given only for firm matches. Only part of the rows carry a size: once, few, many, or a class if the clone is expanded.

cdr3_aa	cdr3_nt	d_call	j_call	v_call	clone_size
CASSSAREAQETQYF	TGTGCCAGCAGCTCAGCCCGGGAGGCCCAAGAGACCCAGTACTTC	TRBD2	TRBJ2-5	TRBV7-8	.
CASSYEGRSYNEQFF	TGTGCCAGCAGTTACGAGGGGAGGTCCTACAATGAGCAGTTCTTC	.	TRBJ2-1	TRBV6-5	.
CASSGVGAEAFF	TGTGCCAGCAGCGGGGTGGGGGCTGAAGCTTTCTTT	.	TRBJ1-1	TRBV9	.
CASSFVGGEDTQYF	TGTGCCAGCAGCTTTGTAGGGGGCGAAGATACGCAGTATTTT	TRBD1	TRBJ2-3	TRBV5-6	few
CASSLPGQGGEKLFF	TGCGCCAGCAGCTTACCGGGACAGGGCGGTGAAAAACTGTTTTTT	TRBD1	TRBJ1-4	TRBV5-1	few
CASSGTSGSIDEQFF	TGTGCCAGCTCGGGGACTAGCGGGAGTATAGATGAGCAGTTCTTC	TRBD2	TRBJ2-1	TRBV18	few
CASSYPERTPQYF	TGCGCCAGCTCATACCCCGAGAGGACGCCGCAGTACTTC	.	TRBJ2-7	TRBV5-1	.
CASSQLPGYNEQFF	TGCGCCAGCAGTCAACTTCCAGGATACAATGAGCAGTTCTTC	.	TRBJ2-1	TRBV23-1	many
CCASEALDRTTQPQHF	TGCTGTGCTAGCGAGGCCCTAGACAGAACCACACAGCCCCAGCATTTT	.	TRBJ1-5	TRBV20-1	.
CASSLGGSDYEQYF	TGTGCCAGCAGCTTAGGGGGAAGCGACTACGAGCAGTACTTC	.	TRBJ2-7	TRBV7-9	once
CASSYSDRVNSPLHF	TGTGCCAGCAGTTACTCGGACAGGGTAAATTCACCCCTCCACTTT	TRBD1	TRBJ1-6	TRBV6-5	.
CSARDLAGQYF	TGCAGTGCTAGAGATCTGGCGGGGCAGTACTTC	.	TRBJ2-7	TRBV20-1	.
CASSSYRDDSSFYNEQFF	TGTGCCAGCAGCTCGTATCGGGACGACTCTTCATTCTACAATGAGCAGTTCTTC	.	TRBJ2-1	TRBV5-4	few
CASRGQGDYYSNQPQHF	TGTGCCAGCAGAGGACAGGGGGATTACTATAGCAATCAGCCCCAGCATTTT	TRBD1	TRBJ1-5	TRBV6-2/TRBV6-3	few
CSADGSPNEQFF	TGCAGTGCTGACGGGAGCCCCAATGAGCAGTTCTTC	.	TRBJ2-1	TRBV20-1	few
CASSSFIGAQETQYF	TGCGCCAGCAGCTCCTTCATAGGGGCTCAAGAGACCCAGTACTTC	.	TRBJ2-5	TRBV5-1	few
CASSLRDNGYTF	TGCGCCAGCAGCTTGAGGGACAATGGCTACACCTTC	.	TRBJ1-2	TRBV5-1	few
CSGQTNTGELFF	TGCAGCGGCCAAACGAACACCGGGGAGCTGTTTTTT	.	TRBJ2-2	TRBV29-1	few
CASTQGVLSGELFF	TGTGCCAGTACACAGGGGGTTCTTTCCGGGGAGCTGTTTTTT	TRBD1	TRBJ2-2	TRBV19	few
CSARTSGIVYEQYF	TGCAGTGCTAGAACTAGCGGCATCGTCTACGAGCAGTACTTC	TRBD2	TRBJ2-7	TRBV20-1	.
CASSLGNPGGTEAFF	TGTGCCAGCAGCTTAGGAAACCCCGGAGGAACTGAAGCTTTCTTT	.	TRBJ1-1	TRBV7-6	.
CASSYSNGGGETQYF	TGTGCCAGCAGTTACTCGAATGGGGGGGGAGAGACCCAGTACTTC	TRBD2	TRBJ2-5	TRBV6-5	many
CAWSPGTGAYGYTF	TGTGCCTGGAGTCCCGGGACAGGGGCCTATGGCTACACCTTC	TRBD1	TRBJ1-2	TRBV30	.
CASSGSITDTQYF	TGTGCCAGCAGTGGCAGTATCACAGATACGCAGTATTTT	.	TRBJ2-3	TRBV12-3/TRBV12-4	few
CSVVTSLSYEQYF	TGCAGCGTTGTCACGTCTTTGTCCTACGAGCAGTACTTC	.	TRBJ2-7	TRBV29-1	many
CASSIRSGSTDTQYF	TGTGCCAGCAGCATCCGTAGCGGGAGCACAGATACGCAGTATTTT	TRBD2	TRBJ2-3	TRBV9	many
CAWSPSGRRAPLHF	TGTGCCTGGAGCCCTTCAGGCAGGAGGGCACCCCTCCACTTT	.	TRBJ1-6	TRBV30	.
CASSLGENQPQHF	TGCGCCAGCAGCTTGGGGGAGAATCAGCCCCAGCATTTT	.	TRBJ1-5	TRBV5-1	many
CASSPSRPTDTQYF	TGTGCCAGCAGCCCCTCCCGACCCACAGATACGCAGTATTTT	.	TRBJ2-3	TRBV7-3	.
CASSLQAAPQDEQYF	TGCGCCAGCAGCCTCCAAGCGGCCCCTCAAGACGAGCAGTACTTC	.	TRBJ2-7	TRBV5-1	.
CASSWGGQNNQPQHF	TGTGCCAGCAGCTGGGGGGGTCAGAACAATCAGCCCCAGCATTTT	.	TRBJ1-5	TRBV11-2	.
CASGFTSGYYEQYF	TGTGCTAGTGGTTTTACTAGCGGGTACTACGAGCAGTACTTC	TRBD2	TRBJ2-7	TRBV12-5	.
CASSPVIQGLGYGYTF	TGTGCCAGCAGCCCAGTAATTCAGGGTTTAGGCTATGGCTACACCTTC	.	TRBJ1-2	TRBV3-1	.
CASSLVGKSTEAFF	TGTGCCAGCAGCTTAGTCGGAAAGAGCACTGAAGCTTTCTTT	.	TRBJ1-1	TRBV7-9	.
CASSRQPGTGNSPLHF	TGCGCCAGCAGTCGTCAACCCGGGACAGGCAATTCACCCCTCCACTTT	TRBD1	TRBJ1-6	TRBV5-1	.
CASATQGNTGELFF	TGTGCCAGCGCCACCCAAGGGAACACCGGGGAGCTGTTTTTT	.	TRBJ2-2	TRBV2	.
CSVASGTGQEQYF	TGCAGTGTCGCCTCCGGGACAGGCCAGGAGCAGTACTTC	TRBD1	TRBJ2-7	TRBV20-1	few
CATSEGGRLMHTDTQYF	TGTGCCACCAGTGAGGGCGGGAGACTTATGCACACAGATACGCAGTATTTT	TRBD2	TRBJ2-3	TRBV24-1	.
CSVWGYDTGELFF	TGCAGCGTTTGGGGGTACGACACCGGGGAGCTGTTTTTT	.	TRBJ2-2	TRBV29-1	few
CSATGTSGRGEQFF	TGCAGTGCTACCGGGACTAGCGGGAGAGGGGAGCAGTTCTTC	TRBD2	TRBJ2-1	TRBV20-1	.
CSARRQGLQPQHF	TGCAGTGCTAGAAGACAGGGGCTCCAGCCCCAGCATTTT	TRBD1	TRBJ1-5	TRBV20-1	.
CASSPGTTLAKNIQYF	TGCGCCAGCAGCCCGGGCACCACCCTAGCCAAAAACATTCAGTACTTC	.	TRBJ2-4	TRBV5-1	few
CASSGDRGDQPQHF	TGTGCCAGCAGTGGGGACAGGGGTGATCAGCCCCAGCATTTT	TRBD1	TRBJ1-5	TRBV6-1	.
CASSSNPTSDTQYF	TGTGCCAGCAGCTCTAACCCGACCTCAGATACGCAGTATTTT	.	TRBJ2-3	TRBV7-6	.
CASSLDWGRRQETQYF	TGTGCCAGCAGCTTAGATTGGGGGCGCCGTCAAGAGACCCAGTACTTC	.	TRBJ2-5	TRBV7-2	.
CAWRDTYNYGYTF	TGTGCCTGGCGGGACACTTATAACTATGGCTACACCTTC	.	TRBJ1-2	TRBV30	few
CASSLSPGGNEQFF	TGCGCCAGCAGCTTGTCCCCGGGAGGCAATGAGCAGTTCTTC	TRBD2	TRBJ2-1	TRBV5-1	.
CASRGAGTGELFF	TGCGCCAGTCGAGGAGCGGGAACCGGGGAGCTGTTTTTT	TRBD2	TRBJ2-2	TRBV10-2	few
CASSPGLAGSTGELFF	TGTGCCAGCAGCCCGGGACTAGCGGGTAGCACCGGGGAGCTGTTTTTT	TRBD2	TRBJ2-2	TRBV3-1	.
CASRGFSGTYEQYF	TGTGCCAGCAGGGGGTTTTCAGGGACCTACGAGCAGTACTTC	.	TRBJ2-7	TRBV28	.
CASRDTEAFF	TGTGCCAGCAGGGACACTGAAGCTTTCTTT	.	TRBJ1-1	TRBV6-2/TRBV6-3	.
CASGPWGQGDQPQHF	TGTGCCAGCGGCCCTTGGGGACAGGGGGATCAGCCCCAGCATTTT	TRBD1	TRBJ1-5	TRBV7-2	few
CASSLATSLEYEQYF	TGTGCCAGCAGCTTAGCGACTAGTCTGGAGTACGAGCAGTACTTC	.	TRBJ2-7	TRBV7-8	few
CSVAWAGGLTGELFF	TGCAGCGTTGCATGGGCGGGAGGTCTCACCGGGGAGCTGTTTTTT	TRBD2	TRBJ2-2	TRBV29-1	few
CASSRSGMEETQYF	TGTGCCAGCAGCCGATCGGGGATGGAGGAGACCCAGTACTTC	.	TRBJ2-5	TRBV3-1	few